Below, 29 T cell receptor beta chains from the same sample are listed, as sequenced in a study of Graves' ophthalmopathy and Graves' hyperthyroidism (dated by TCRdb to the late 2010s). The listed sequencing device is Illumina HiSeq 2000. For repertoire sequencing, the TCR beta CDR3 regions were amplified from RNA transcripts. A first-round RT-PCR used HTBI primers with the Qiagen OneStep RT-PCR kit, followed by a second-round multiplex PCR, size selection and purification. The raw public reads went through TCRdb reprocessing: fastp at Q25, MiXCR clone calling, in-frame beta chains kept. When rows share a CDR3 protein, they turn into one entry using the most common DNA and genes. Across this sample there are almost 750,000 distinct CDR3 sequences, with around 40% seen only once. The biggest ten clones account for about 40% of the sample. Sequencing was carried out using peripheral blood. These TCRs come from an adult man with Graves' ophthalmopathy.

The chain recombines TRBV2 with TRBJ2-5; D is perhaps TRBD2 (5 bases). The CDR3 consists of 13 residues. V shed 4 bases and J shed 5 bases, with 11 bases lying between them. The germline V gene has CDR1 SNHLY and CDR2 FYNNEI. The CDR3 sequence is CASSAGIMETQYF. The CDR3 DNA reads as TGTGCCAGCAGTGCCGGGATCATGGAGACCCAGTACTTC.

This chain uses TRBV20-1 with TRBJ2-5; possible D gene TRBD2, 5 bases. This CDR3 spans 14 amino acids. Germline V lookup: CDR1 DFQATT, CDR2 SNEGSKA (reference sequence). DNA for the CDR3: TGCAGCGTAAACACCGGACTGTTGAAAGAGACCCAGTACTTC. Translation: CSVNTGLLKETQYF.

Concerning this clonotype itself: A much larger clone lies a single base off, so this may be a read error. The gene calls are TRBV29-1 and TRBJ2-5; possible D gene TRBD2, 6 bases. The germline V and J ends were trimmed by 3 bases and 5 bases, with 10 bases remaining between them. CDR3 length: 12 residues. Germline CDR1 reads SQVTM; CDR2 reads ANQGSEA. The CDR3 coding sequence is TGCAGCGTTGAGGGACTTCGGGAGACCCAGTACTTC. Translation: CSVEGLRETQYF.

Notes on this clonotype: Given a much more abundant clone one base away, this may be a read error. The CDR3, as DNA: TGTGCCAGCATTGAAGCGTCTTATCCGTACTTC. The encoded protein is CASIEASYPYF. The gene calls are TRBV2 and TRBJ2-7; no clear D gene. In germline, CDR1 is SNHLY, CDR2 FYNNEI. There are 11 residues in the CDR3.

Regarding this clonotype: Since a much larger clone is just one base distant, this may be a read error. In this CDR3 the conserved last residue, phenylalanine or tryptophan, is missing, so a read error is likely. The genes are TRBV7-2 and TRBJ2-7; weak D call: TRBD1 (5 bases). Germline-derived CDR1 and CDR2 are SGHTA and FQGNSA. This CDR3 is 15 amino acids long. With 4 bases removed from V and 7 bases from J, the gap between germline ends came to 20 bases. CDR3 residues: CASSSLVVGVGEQYC. CDR3 in DNA: TGTGCCAGCAGCTCCCTTGTAGTAGGGGTGGGAGAGCAGTACTGC.

This chain connects TRBV12-3 or TRBV12-4 to TRBJ1-2; D not certain. V dropped 5 bases and J dropped 8 bases, with 9 bases sitting between them. CDR3 size: 11 residues. The CDR3 DNA reads TGTGCCAGCAGTCTAGGCACGGGCTACACCTTC. Translated: CASSLGTGYTF.

This chain links TRBV10-2 with TRBJ1-4; no clear D gene. The CDR3 covers 17 residues. Germline CDR1 reads WSHSY; CDR2 reads SAAADI. V lost 0 bases, J lost 5 bases, and 16 bases lay in between. CDR3 residues: CASSESGAGRSNEKLFF. CDR3 bases: TGCGCCAGCAGTGAGTCGGGAGCAGGCCGCTCCAATGAAAAACTGTTTTTT.

The genes are TRBV7-2 and TRBJ2-5, with TRBD2 identical over 13 bases. Trimming removed 7 bases from V and 4 bases from J; junction bases left unmatched: 9. The CDR3 is made up of 16 amino acids. CDR1 SGHTA and CDR2 FQGNSA come from the germline V gene. The CDR3 nucleotides read TGTGCCAGCACCCAACTAGCGGGAGGGCCGGGAGAGACCCAGTACTTC. Protein sequence: CASTQLAGGPGETQYF.

Comment on this clonotype: Sequence at one end of the junction differs from germline and may be a read error. This CDR3 reads CATSREDRGQGGYTF. The CDR3 DNA reads as TGTGCCACCAGCCGAGAGGACAGGGGGCAAGGGGGCTACACCTTC. The chain has TRBV15 and TRBJ1-2; TRBD1 aligns across 11 bases. This CDR3 has 15 amino acids. The germline V gene encodes CDR1 LNHNV and CDR2 YYDKDF (reference sequence).

The V and J genes are TRBV7-2 and TRBJ1-4, with TRBD1 matching over 8 bases. Germline CDR1 and CDR2: SGHTA and FQGNSA. This CDR3 comprises 15 residues. The ends lost 5 bases at V and 8 bases at J; junction bases unmatched: 10. For the CDR3, the DNA is TGTGCCAGCAGCCCATGGGGACAGGCCGGCGAAAAACTGTTTTTT. Translation gives CASSPWGQAGEKLFF.

As for this clonotype: This may come from a read error, since a much larger clone is one base off. The chain recombines TRBV2 with TRBJ1-2; D uncertain. From germline, CDR1 is SNHLY and CDR2 FYNNEI. Trimming shortened V by 3 bases and J by 9 bases, and 11 bases separated the two germline ends. The CDR3 is made up of 12 amino acids. The CDR3 DNA reads TGTGCCAGCAGTGACTTTACGGGCAGCTACACCTTC. Amino acids: CASSDFTGSYTF.

The chain links TRBV2 to TRBJ1-5, with TRBD1 matching 8 bases. The length of the CDR3 is 14 residues. The germline V gene has CDR1 SNHLY and CDR2 FYNNEI. V was clipped by 6 bases and J by 7 bases; unmatched bases: 8. The CDR3 region is CASRPGQGEQPQHF. In nucleotides, the CDR3 is TGTGCCAGCAGACCCGGACAGGGAGAGCAGCCCCAGCATTTT.

This clonotype came up many times. The gene calls are TRBV12-3 or TRBV12-4 and TRBJ1-5; 10 bases match TRBD1. V trimming: 4 bases; J trimming: 9 bases; junction bases outside the gene matches: 3. This CDR3 spans 13 amino acids. The CDR3 nucleotides are TGTGCCAGCAGTTCCGGACAGGGGGTGCCCCAGCATTTT. As protein: CASSSGQGVPQHF.

The CDR3 region is CSAQATGGTDTQYF. The CDR3 DNA reads as TGCAGTGCTCAAGCCACGGGCGGCACAGATACGCAGTATTTT. V usage is TRBV20-1 and J usage is TRBJ2-3; no clear D. Between the trimmed V and J ends, which lost 5 bases and 1 base, there was a span of 13 bases. Germline V gene sequence: CDR1 DFQATT, CDR2 SNEGSKA (reference sequence). The CDR3 is 14 amino acids.

This chain links TRBV24-1 with TRBJ1-5; TRBD1 might be the D (5 bases). This CDR3 contains 15 residues. V dropped 7 bases and J dropped 6 bases, with 18 bases sitting between them. Germline V lookup: CDR1 KGHDR, CDR2 SFDVKD. CDR3: CATRAPGFGSQPQHF. CDR3 nucleotides: TGTGCCACCAGAGCCCCAGGGTTCGGGAGTCAGCCCCAGCATTTT.

This clonotype was recorded at least ten times. The chain couples TRBV15 to TRBJ1-1; D perhaps matches TRBD1 (5 bases). Trimming shortened V by 1 base and J by 7 bases, and 16 bases separated the two germline ends. The CDR3 is 15 amino acids. The germline V gene encodes CDR1 LNHNV and CDR2 YYDKDF (reference sequence). CDR3 DNA sequence: TGTGCCACCAGCAGAGGCGGGACGATAACAAGTGAAGCTTTCTTT. Protein sequence: CATSRGGTITSEAFF.

This clonotype was seen a few times. The chain employs TRBV7-2 and TRBJ2-7, with D possibly matching TRBD1 (6 bases). CDR1 is SGHTA, CDR2 FQGNSA, per germline. This CDR3 region has 13 residues. V gave up 3 bases and J gave up 7 bases, with 13 bases separating them. The CDR3 DNA sequence: TGTGCCAGCAGCTTCTCACAGGGTTTTGAGCAGTACTTC. It translates to CASSFSQGFEQYF.

This clonotype has only a few counts. The chain combines TRBV7-6 with TRBJ2-7; TRBD1 matches at 7 bases. CDR1 SGHVS and CDR2 FNYEAQ come from the germline V gene. The CDR3 covers 17 residues. J was trimmed by 0 bases and V by 1 base; bases with no gene match: 9. The CDR3 nucleotides read TGTGCCAGCAGCTTAGACCCCCGTCCAGGGGGCTCCTACGAGCAGTACTTC. It is translated as CASSLDPRPGGSYEQYF.

The chain joins TRBV6-6 to TRBJ2-5; TRBD1 matches 10 bases. With 0 bases clipped from V and 9 bases from J, the junction kept 7 bases outside the gene matches. The CDR3 has 15 amino acids. The germline V gene has CDR1 MNHNY and CDR2 SVGAGI (reference sequence). CDR3 region: CASSYSPGQGQPQYF. The CDR3 DNA sequence: TGTGCCAGCAGTTACTCACCGGGACAGGGGCAGCCCCAGTACTTC.

This clonotype was picked up many times. The chain uses TRBV10-3 and TRBJ1-1; the D gene is possibly TRBD1 (6 bases). CDR3 size: 12 residues. The germline V gene has CDR1 ENHRY and CDR2 SYGVKD. Trimming removed 6 bases from V and 3 bases from J, with 8 bases in between. The CDR3 nucleotides read TGTGCCATCAGAGGGGGTGACACTGAAGCTTTCTTT. This sequence encodes CAIRGGDTEAFF.

This clonotype is a singleton in its sample. It may be a read error: a sequence one base away is much more abundant. This chain links TRBV29-1 with TRBJ2-5; weak D call: TRBD2 (6 bases). Trimming stripped 0 bases from V and 2 bases from J, with 13 bases between. The CDR3 has 15 residues. From germline, CDR1 is SQVTM and CDR2 ANQGSEA. CDR3: CSVEDPGGLQETQYF. The CDR3 DNA follows: TGCAGCGTTGAAGATCCCGGAGGGTTGCAAGAGACCCAGTACTTC. Together with reference TRBV29-1 and TRBJ2-5, the CDR3 gives the full variable domain: SAVISQKPSRDICQRGTSLTIQCQVDSQVTMMFWYRQQPGQSLTLIATANQGSEATYESGFVIDKFPISRPNLTFSTLTVSNMSPEDSSIYLCSVEDPGGLQETQYFGPGTRLLVL.

This clonotype turned up a few times. In DNA form, the CDR3 reads TGTGCCAGCAGGCCTACAGGGCTCAATCAGCCCCAGCATTTT. Its protein product is CASRPTGLNQPQHF. The chain has TRBV6-5 and TRBJ1-5; D is possibly TRBD1 (6 bases). CDR1 and CDR2 from the germline V gene are MNHEY and SVGAGI. Trimming took 6 bases from V and 3 from J, leaving 12 bases between them. The CDR3 runs to 14 residues.

V is TRBV20-1 and J is TRBJ2-7; unclear D gene. This CDR3 spans 10 amino acids. Germline assignment: CDR1 DFQATT and CDR2 SNEGSKA (reference sequence). With 1 base removed from V and 8 bases from J, the gap between germline ends came to 6 bases. The CDR3 nucleotides are TGCAGTGCTAGAGGGGTAAAGCAGTACTTC. Translating gives CSARGVKQYF.

The chain combines TRBV7-9 with TRBJ1-4; D call uncertain. Trimming removed 3 bases from V and 7 bases from J, with 9 bases in between. The germline CDR1 and CDR2 sequences are SEHNR and FQNEAQ (reference sequence). The CDR3 consists of 13 residues. CDR3 in amino acids: CASSLIRGEKLFF. As DNA, the CDR3 is TGTGCCAGCAGCTTGATTCGGGGTGAAAAACTGTTTTTT. The variable domain in full, completed from reference TRBV7-9 and TRBJ1-4, reads DTGVSQNPRHKITKRGQNVTFRCDPISEHNRLYWYRQTLGQGPEFLTYFQNEAQLEKSRLLSDRFSAERPKGSFSTLEIQRTEQGDSAMYLCASSLIRGEKLFFGSGTQLSVL.

The chain uses TRBV2 and TRBJ1-6; 7 bases are a match to TRBD1. V lost 5 bases and J lost 8; bases outside the gene matches: 3. This CDR3 comprises 13 residues. Germline V gene data show CDR1 as SNHLY and CDR2 as FYNNEI. For the CDR3, the DNA is TGTGCCAGCAGTTATAGGGGGCATTCACCCCTCCACTTT. Translation gives CASSYRGHSPLHF. Full variable domain (outside the CDR3, taken from reference TRBV2 and TRBJ1-6): EPEVTQTPSHQVTQMGQEVILRCVPISNHLYFYWYRQILGQKVEFLVSFYNNEISEKSEIFDDQFSVERPDGSNFTLKIRSTKLEDSAMYFCASSYRGHSPLHFGNGTRLTVT.

The gene calls are TRBV29-1 and TRBJ2-6, with D perhaps TRBD1 or TRBD2 (5 bases each). Germline lookup yields CDR1 SQVTM and CDR2 ANQGSEA. With 8 bases removed from V and 2 bases from J, the gap between germline ends came to 13 bases. There are 14 residues in the CDR3. CDR3 sequence reads: CSLVGATGANVLTF. CDR3 DNA: TGCAGCTTGGTCGGGGCCACTGGGGCCAACGTCCTGACTTTC.

V is TRBV7-9 and J is TRBJ2-5; 11 nucleotides line up with TRBD2. Per the germline V gene, CDR1 is SEHNR and CDR2 is FQNEAQ (reference sequence). The CDR3 sequence is 16 residues long. Trimming at V came to 5 bases and at J to 2 bases, leaving 7 bases not matched to a gene. CDR3 DNA sequence: TGTGCCAGCAGCGAGCCGGGACTAGCGGTACAAGAGACCCAGTACTTC. Amino acid sequence: CASSEPGLAVQETQYF.

This clonotype was seen repeatedly, ten times or more. The V gene is TRBV5-6, the J gene TRBJ2-5, with D perhaps matching TRBD1 (6 bases). V lost 0 bases and J lost 9, with 12 bases in between. The CDR3 is made up of 13 amino acids. The germline V gene has CDR1 SGHDT and CDR2 YYEEEE. In DNA form, the CDR3 reads TGTGCCAGCAGCTTGGGTCAGGGGTTGGCCCAGTACTTC. Translation gives CASSLGQGLAQYF.

The J gene is TRBJ1-5, the V gene TRBV19, with D uncertain. V dropped 0 bases and J dropped 3 bases, with 9 bases sitting between them. The CDR3 sequence is 15 residues long. CDR1 and CDR2 (germline): LNHDA, SQIVND (reference sequence). CDR3 sequence reads: CASSIDFTNNQPQHF. CDR3 in DNA: TGTGCCAGTAGTATAGATTTTACAAACAATCAGCCCCAGCATTTT.